The 21 T cell receptor beta chains presented below share a single source sample, sequenced in a study of T cells in Graves' hyperthyroidism and ophthalmopathy. TCR beta CDR3 regions were amplified from RNA transcripts. A set of HTBI primers served as the primers for a first-round RT-PCR of the TCR CDR3. Each CDR3 protein gets one entry after TCRdb re-called the multiplex PCR reads with MiXCR. The data hold about 480,000 distinct CDR3 sequences, with around 14% observed a single time. The source material was blood. These receptors originate from a woman younger than 35 with Graves' hyperthyroidism.

The table lists this clonotype with many counts. The rearrangement links TRBV12-3 or TRBV12-4 to TRBJ1-5, with D perhaps TRBD1 (6 bases). The CDR3 is 13 amino acids. V dropped 6 bases and J dropped 6 bases, with 12 bases sitting between them. Written as DNA, the CDR3 is TGTGCCAGCAGCCGAGGGGGTGTTCAGCCCCAGCATTTT. The encoded protein is CASSRGGVQPQHF.

This clonotype was seen at least ten times. V is TRBV19 and J is TRBJ1-5; D gene unclear. V lost 5 bases, J lost 1 base, and 12 bases lay in between. CDR1 and CDR2 from the germline V gene are LNHDA and SQIVND (reference sequence). The CDR3 runs to 15 residues. The chain's CDR3 is CASSSTRGSNQPQHF. The CDR3 nucleotides are TGTGCCAGTAGTTCTACTCGAGGGAGCAATCAGCCCCAGCATTTT.

This clonotype was detected ten times or more. The chain links TRBV7-2 to TRBJ2-1; no reliable D call. This CDR3 spans 16 amino acids. In germline, CDR1 is SGHTA, CDR2 FQGNSA. V shed 1 base and J shed 5 bases, with 15 bases lying between them. Here the CDR3 DNA reads TGTGCCAGCAGCTTAGGGACCTGGGGATCCCACAATGAGCAGTTCTTC. Its translation is CASSLGTWGSHNEQFF. Based on the CDR3 plus reference TRBV7-2 and TRBJ2-1, the full variable domain is GAGVSQSPSNKVTEKGKDVELRCDPISGHTALYWYRQSLGQGLEFLIYFQGNSAPDKSGLPSDRFSAERTGGSVSTLTIQRTQQEDSAVYLCASSLGTWGSHNEQFFGPGTRLTVL.

This clonotype was recorded many times. The chain has TRBV9 and TRBJ1-1, with 7 bases that match TRBD1. J gave up 5 bases and V 0 bases, and 16 bases lay outside the gene matches. The CDR3 totals 18 residues. Germline values: CDR1 SGDLS, CDR2 YYNGEE. The chain's CDR3 is CASSVAPQTDRSETEAFF. For the CDR3, the DNA is TGTGCCAGCAGCGTAGCCCCCCAGACGGACAGGTCGGAGACTGAAGCTTTCTTT.

The J gene is TRBJ1-1, the V gene TRBV20-1, with a possible D match to TRBD1 (5 bases). Germline V gene data show CDR1 as DFQATT and CDR2 as SNEGSKA (reference sequence). The CDR3 is made up of 14 amino acids. Trimming shortened V by 3 bases and J by 4 bases, and 15 bases separated the two germline ends. The CDR3 spells CSARGGGGGTEAFF. The CDR3 DNA sequence: TGCAGTGCTAGGGGGGGGGGAGGAGGCACTGAAGCTTTCTTT.

This clonotype was counted many times. CDR3 loop: CASSFGLNYGYTF. CDR3 DNA sequence: TGTGCCAGCAGTTTTGGACTTAACTATGGCTACACCTTC. This chain links TRBV12-3 or TRBV12-4 with TRBJ1-2; no clear D. CDR3 length equals 13 residues. Trimming took 3 bases from V and 1 from J, leaving 6 bases between them.

This clonotype was counted ten times or more. V gene TRBV18 combines with J gene TRBJ1-5, with no clear D. This CDR3 region has 13 residues. Germline loops: CDR1 KGHSH, CDR2 LQKENI. The V end lost 3 bases, the J end lost 9 bases, and 12 bases lay between the germline ends. The DNA for the CDR3 is TGTGCCAGCTCACCGGAGCGCGGTTCGCCCCAGCATTTT. Its protein is CASSPERGSPQHF.

This clonotype has ten or more counts. The chain combines TRBV12-3 or TRBV12-4 with TRBJ1-3; D call uncertain. The ends were cut back, 7 bases at V and 2 bases at J, with 12 bases in the middle. This CDR3 contains 14 residues. This chain's CDR3 is CASTPQVAGNTIYF. The CDR3 DNA reads as TGTGCCAGCACCCCTCAGGTTGCTGGAAACACCATATATTTT.

The rearrangement uses TRBV14 and TRBJ1-1; D unclear. Trimming took 4 bases from V and 6 from J, leaving 12 bases between them. The germline V gene encodes CDR1 SGHDN and CDR2 FVKESK. This CDR3 comprises 13 residues. The CDR3 coding sequence is TGTGCCAGCAGCCGCAGTCCACATCCTGAAGCTTTCTTT. This sequence encodes CASSRSPHPEAFF.

This clonotype was detected many times. The chain recombines TRBV20-1 with TRBJ2-1; no reliable D call. The CDR3 consists of 14 residues. Germline V gives CDR1 DFQATT, CDR2 SNEGSKA (reference sequence). Trimming removed 0 bases at V and 4 bases at J, with 10 bases between. CDR3 DNA: TGCAGTGCTAGAGATGATGGGATATACAATGAGCAGTTCTTC. Translation: CSARDDGIYNEQFF.

This chain links TRBV7-2 with TRBJ2-5, with 10 bases identical to TRBD2. Trimming took 5 bases from V and 4 from J; bases not matched to a gene: 10. Per germline, CDR1 SGHTA and CDR2 FQGNSA. The CDR3 extends over 16 amino acids. CDR3 in amino acids: CASSQSGRARGETQYF. The DNA for the CDR3 is TGTGCCAGCAGCCAAAGCGGGAGGGCCCGGGGAGAGACCCAGTACTTC. The full variable domain, its missing parts supplied by reference TRBV7-2 and TRBJ2-5, is GAGVSQSPSNKVTEKGKDVELRCDPISGHTALYWYRQSLGQGLEFLIYFQGNSAPDKSGLPSDRFSAERTGGSVSTLTIQRTQQEDSAVYLCASSQSGRARGETQYFGPGTRLLVL.

Many counts were recorded for this clonotype. The genes are TRBV6-1 and TRBJ2-3; 7 bases are shared with TRBD2. This CDR3 has 15 residues. V dropped 5 bases and J dropped 6; count of bases not matched to a gene: 11. Germline V gene data show CDR1 as MNHNS and CDR2 as SASEGT. The CDR3 loop is CASSPVEREGDTQYF. CDR3 coding DNA: TGTGCCAGCAGTCCTGTGGAGCGGGAAGGGGATACGCAGTATTTT.

In its sample, this clonotype was seen many times. The chain has TRBV5-1 and TRBJ1-4, with TRBD1 matching over 7 bases. Trimming removed 3 bases from V and 5 bases from J; junction bases left unmatched: 4. Germline CDR1 reads SGHRS; CDR2 reads YFSETQ. This CDR3 region has 14 residues. This CDR3 is CASSWGTANEKLFF. In DNA, the CDR3 is TGCGCCAGCAGCTGGGGGACAGCAAATGAAAAACTGTTTTTT.

The table lists this clonotype with many counts. The J gene is TRBJ2-4, the V gene TRBV11-2; no clear D gene. This CDR3 comprises 15 residues. Germline V CDR1 and CDR2: SGHAT, FQNNGV. V lost 5 bases and J lost 2, with 13 bases in between. As DNA, the CDR3 is TGTGCCAGCAGCGACTTCGGGCCGTCCAAAAACATTCAGTACTTC. This codes for CASSDFGPSKNIQYF.

This rearrangement joins TRBV12-3 or TRBV12-4 to TRBJ2-2; TRBD1 agrees at 7 bases. This CDR3 is built from 16 residues. J gave up 1 base and V 6 bases, and 8 bases lay outside the gene matches. The CDR3 DNA follows: TGTGCCAGCAGGGTGACAGGGAAGAGGAACACCGGGGAGCTGTTTTTT. It translates to CASRVTGKRNTGELFF.

The V call is TRBV6-1, the J call TRBJ1-5, with D maybe TRBD1 (6 bases). Germline V gene data show CDR1 as MNHNS and CDR2 as SASEGT. The length of the CDR3 is 17 residues. V was clipped by 8 bases and J by 1 base, with 21 bases between them. The CDR3 sequence is CASYSRQAGWSNQPQHF. The CDR3 bases are TGTGCCAGCTACTCTAGACAGGCTGGATGGAGCAATCAGCCCCAGCATTTT.

CDR3 DNA sequence: TGTGCCAGCAGCTTGGGTGTGGGGCGGGTTGTCAATGAGCAGTACGTC. This sequence encodes CASSLGVGRVVNEQYV. J is TRBJ2-1 and V is TRBV11-2; D might be TRBD1 or TRBD2, each matching 5 bases. The better agreement between TRBJ2-7 and the DNA end casts doubt on the J call. The CDR3 totals 16 residues. Per germline, CDR1 SGHAT and CDR2 FQNNGV.

This clonotype was picked up many times. The rearrangement uses TRBV27 and TRBJ2-5, with 7 bases identical to TRBD1. CDR1 MNHEY and CDR2 SMNVEV come from the germline V gene (reference sequence). The length of the CDR3 is 15 residues. V dropped 5 bases and J dropped 2; count of bases not matched to a gene: 8. This CDR3 is CASSPGTVRQETQYF. For the CDR3, the DNA is TGTGCCAGCAGTCCGGGGACAGTTCGACAAGAGACCCAGTACTTC.

This clonotype was counted a few times. This sequence joins TRBV3-1 and TRBJ2-1, with 9 bases that match TRBD2. Germline V gene lookup returns CDR1 LGHDT and CDR2 YNNKEL (reference sequence). The CDR3 contains 18 residues. V dropped 1 base and J dropped 7; count of bases not matched to a gene: 14. The CDR3 protein is CASSQGKGSGSYTNEQFF. CDR3 coding DNA: TGTGCCAGCAGCCAAGGAAAAGGTAGCGGGAGCTACACGAATGAGCAGTTCTTC.

The chain links TRBV20-1 to TRBJ2-7, with D maybe TRBD2 (6 bases). Germline CDR1 reads DFQATT; CDR2 reads SNEGSKA (reference sequence). The CDR3 has 11 residues. Trimming took 6 bases from V and 3 from J, leaving 9 bases between them. CDR3 loop: CSAAGLYEQYV. The CDR3 DNA sequence: TGCAGTGCAGCGGGTCTCTACGAGCAGTACGTC.

Worth noting for this clonotype: This could be a read error, since a much larger clone is one nucleotide away. The chain recombines TRBV24-1 with TRBJ1-1; D is perhaps TRBD1 (6 bases). The germline CDR1 and CDR2 sequences are KGHDR and SFDVKD. Trimming left V 3 bases short and J 1 base short, with 11 bases between. The CDR3 extends over 15 amino acids. The DNA of the CDR3 is TGTGCCACCAGTGATCTCGGGACATCGAACACTGAAGCTTTCTTT. As protein: CATSDLGTSNTEAFF.